The T cell receptor (beta chain) described here comes from a study of blood T cell repertoires in COVID-19. Study-wide background: Both acute and convalescent COVID-19 samples were obtained from the United States, Italy and Spain. PBMCs, B-cell-depleted T cells, or T cells were the source of the cDNA or gDNA that made up the material.

Original processing methods: Researchers report that nucleated cell counts were estimated from reference gene primer amplification. Method: immunoSEQ multiplex PCR; TCRdb's copy keeps in-frame clones and lacks some. V and J calls and clone size are those listed in that table; D and trimming were worked out from the DNA. The sample gives approximately 120,000 clones, around four fifths of which show up once; roughly 5% is in the top ten. CDR1 is KGHDR and CDR2 is SFDVKD in the germline V gene. There are 13 residues in the CDR3. Trimming cost V 6 bases and J 6 bases, with 13 bases left between them. Sequenced material: peripheral blood. The sequence came from a man in his sixties with acute or convalescent COVID-19. V usage is TRBV24-1 and J usage is TRBJ1-1, with D perhaps matching TRBD1 (5 bases). The CDR3 bases are TGTGCCACCAGTCTTACAGGTTTTGCTGAAGCTTTCTTT. Its translation is CATSLTGFAEAFF.